Shown below are 30 T cell receptor beta chains from a single sample sequenced in a study of shared clonotypes between healthy human individuals. Clones were sequenced by immunoSEQ multiplex PCR, and TCRdb holds only the in-frame ones, with some missing. Among approximately 640,000 clones listed, approximately 75% were seen once. The sample comprised memory CD4+ T cells sorted from blood. Subset in this sample: CD45RA-negative fraction. The receptors stem from a woman under 40 in good health.

Of note for this clone: Other nucleotide sequences from this sample produce the same CDR3. The chain couples TRBV5-1 to TRBJ2-1; 11 nucleotides line up with TRBD2. The CDR3 length is 15 residues. The germline gives CDR1 SGHRS, CDR2 YFSETQ. With 4 bases clipped from V and 4 bases from J, the junction kept 4 bases outside the gene matches. CDR3 in DNA: TGCGCCAGCAGCCGGTCTAGCGGGAGGTACAATGAGCAGTTCTTC. This codes for CASSRSSGRYNEQFF.

Turning to this clone: Additional DNA sequences in this sample encode the identical CDR3. J is TRBJ2-1 and V is TRBV5-1; 7 bases align to TRBD2. Germline assignment: CDR1 SGHRS and CDR2 YFSETQ. Unmatched junction bases numbered 5, after V lost 4 bases and J lost 1 base. This CDR3 contains 15 residues. CDR3: CASSPASGSYNEQFF. The CDR3 DNA sequence: TGCGCCAGCAGCCCGGCTAGCGGTTCCTACAATGAGCAGTTCTTC.

This chain joins TRBV5-4 and TRBJ2-7; TRBD2 matches 7 bases. Germline V gene lookup returns CDR1 SGHNT and CDR2 YYREEE (reference sequence). The CDR3 has 16 amino acids. V lost 4 bases and J lost 5; bases outside the gene matches: 15. Here the CDR3 DNA reads TGTGCCAGCAGCCGAAATTTGGGCAGCGGGGCGAACGAGCAGTACTTC. The encoded protein is CASSRNLGSGANEQYF. Full variable domain (remainder filled in from reference TRBV5-4 and TRBJ2-7): ETGVTQSPTHLIKTRGQQVTLRCSSQSGHNTVSWYQQALGQGPQFIFQYYREEENGRGNFPPRFSGLQFPNYSSELNVNALELDDSALYLCASSRNLGSGANEQYFGPGTRLTVT.

The chain links TRBV18 to TRBJ2-7; weak D call: TRBD1 (6 bases). The CDR3 spans 15 residues. Germline CDR1 is KGHSH and CDR2 is LQKENI. V lost 2 bases, J lost 4 bases, and 15 bases lay in between. This CDR3 reads CASSPTQGSRYEQYF. CDR3 bases: TGTGCCAGCTCACCAACTCAGGGGTCAAGGTACGAGCAGTACTTC.

The chain couples TRBV4-1 to TRBJ2-7; 9 bases align to TRBD2. There are 17 residues in the CDR3. Germline V gene lookup returns CDR1 MGHRA and CDR2 YSYEKL. V was clipped by 0 bases and J by 0 bases; unmatched bases: 6. DNA of the CDR3: TGCGCCAGCAGCCAAGATATAAGCGGGAGGAACTCCTACGAGCAGTACTTC. This codes for CASSQDISGRNSYEQYF.

The genes are TRBV5-1 and TRBJ2-7; possible D gene TRBD1, 5 bases. CDR1 SGHRS and CDR2 YFSETQ come from the germline V gene. Trimming left V 4 bases short and J 0 bases short, with 11 bases between. This CDR3 comprises 14 residues. The CDR3 loop is CASSTDSTSYEQYF. In nucleotides, the CDR3 is TGCGCCAGCAGCACCGACAGCACCTCCTACGAGCAGTACTTC.

The chain recombines TRBV2 with TRBJ2-1; 13 bases match TRBD2. The trim removed 8 bases at V and 5 bases at J, leaving 6 bases unmatched. Germline CDR1 SNHLY, CDR2 FYNNEI. The CDR3 contains 15 residues. DNA of the CDR3: TGTGCCAGCCGTAGAGGGACTAGCGGGAACAATGAGCAGTTCTTC. Translating it yields CASRRGTSGNNEQFF.

The rearrangement links TRBV10-3 to TRBJ1-5; D unresolved. The CDR3 length is 14 residues. The germline V and J ends were trimmed by 3 bases and 1 base, with 7 bases remaining between them. CDR1 and CDR2 from the germline V gene are ENHRY and SYGVKD. CDR3 coding DNA: TGTGCCATCAGTGACGGGGAGAGCAATCAGCCCCAGCATTTT. Its protein is CAISDGESNQPQHF.

This clone was observed once. The chain combines TRBV2 with TRBJ1-4; D unresolved. The germline gives CDR1 SNHLY, CDR2 FYNNEI. The ends were cut back, 4 bases at V and 7 bases at J, with 13 bases in the middle. This CDR3 contains 14 residues. For the CDR3, the DNA is TGTGCCAGCAGTGTAAGGGCGCACCTTGAAAAACTGTTTTTT. It yields the protein CASSVRAHLEKLFF.

On this clone itself: A much larger clone lies a single base off, so this may be a read error. Other DNA sequences in the sample encode the same CDR3. V and J are TRBV19 and TRBJ1-5; 10 bases align to TRBD1. The CDR3 is 14 residues long. Looked up from germline, CDR1 is LNHDA and CDR2 is SQIVND (reference sequence). Trimming at V came to 5 bases and at J to 2 bases, leaving 0 bases not matched to a gene. CDR3 bases: TGTGCCAGTAGTGGGACAGGGGGCAATCAGCCCCAGCATTTT. This translates into CASSGTGGNQPQHF.

This rearrangement joins TRBV7-6 to TRBJ2-3; 7 bases match TRBD2. CDR1 is SGHVS and CDR2 is FNYEAQ in the germline V gene. J gave up 3 bases and V 3 bases, and 9 bases lay outside the gene matches. This CDR3 has 16 residues. For the CDR3, the DNA is TGTGCCAGCAGCTTGGCGCGGCTAGCGGTGACAGATACGCAGTATTTT. Protein product: CASSLARLAVTDTQYF.

This clone was recorded once. V is TRBV5-1 and J is TRBJ1-1; D gene unclear. Germline assignment: CDR1 SGHRS and CDR2 YFSETQ. The V end lost 1 base, the J end lost 0 bases, and 7 bases lay between the germline ends. This CDR3 region has 14 residues. CDR3 in DNA: TGCGCCAGCAGCTTGATACGCATGAACACTGAAGCTTTCTTT. Translating gives CASSLIRMNTEAFF.

The rearrangement links TRBV4-1 to TRBJ1-1, with D tentatively TRBD1 (5 bases). This CDR3 region has 16 residues. CDR1 and CDR2 from the germline V gene are MGHRA and YSYEKL. Deletions cut 0 bases from V and 0 bases from J, with 11 bases between. CDR3 protein: CASSQDWTTMNTEAFF. Here the CDR3 DNA reads TGCGCCAGCAGCCAAGACTGGACAACTATGAACACTGAAGCTTTCTTT.

The chain links TRBV25-1 to TRBJ1-1; D is possibly TRBD1 (6 bases). The CDR3 is 14 amino acids. The germline CDR1 and CDR2 sequences are MGHDK and SYGVNS. Trimming shortened V by 4 bases and J by 7 bases, and 16 bases separated the two germline ends. The CDR3 DNA is TGTGCCAGCAGTGGGAGGGGACACGAATATGAAGCTTTCTTT. It translates to CASSGRGHEYEAFF.

On this clone itself: Other nucleotide sequences in the sample specify the same CDR3. The CDR3 nucleotides are TGCGCCAGCAGTGAAGGGGAAGAGACCCAGTACTTC. Amino acids: CASSEGEETQYF. V and J are TRBV10-1 and TRBJ2-5, with D perhaps TRBD1 (5 bases). The V end was cut by 3 bases, the J end by 3 bases, with 5 bases between. There are 12 residues in the CDR3. Germline CDR1 is WNHNN and CDR2 is SYGVQD (reference sequence).

The chain carries TRBV4-1 and TRBJ1-3; D uncertain. The CDR3 runs to 13 residues. Per the germline V gene, CDR1 is MGHRA and CDR2 is YSYEKL. The V end lost 0 bases, the J end lost 8 bases, and 8 bases lay between the germline ends. The chain's CDR3 is CASSQDQAYTIYF. The CDR3, as DNA: TGCGCCAGCAGCCAAGACCAGGCGTACACCATATATTTT.

This clone has at least ten counts. V gene TRBV4-1 combines with J gene TRBJ2-3; 8 bases map to TRBD2. V lost 0 bases, J lost 0 bases, and 5 bases stayed unmatched. Germline V gives CDR1 MGHRA, CDR2 YSYEKL. The CDR3 runs to 17 residues. CDR3: CASSQDPGGRSTDTQYF. CDR3 bases: TGCGCCAGCAGCCAAGATCCTGGCGGGAGGAGCACAGATACGCAGTATTTT.

This clone was detected only once. This chain joins TRBV6-1 and TRBJ2-5, with a weak D call TRBD1 (6 bases). Germline V gives CDR1 MNHNS, CDR2 SASEGT. The length of the CDR3 is 16 residues. Trimming removed 2 bases from V and 5 bases from J, with 18 bases in between. Here the CDR3 DNA reads TGTGCCAGCAGTGAATCTCGTGGGGCAGGGGCCGAGACCCAGTACTTC. Amino acids: CASSESRGAGAETQYF.

The rearrangement links TRBV6-1 to TRBJ2-1; 12 nucleotides match TRBD2. Germline CDR1 is MNHNS and CDR2 is SASEGT. There are 15 residues in the CDR3. V shed 5 bases and J 6 bases; nucleotides not matched to a gene: 5. The CDR3 sequence: CASSTSGRRVNEQFF. CDR3 nucleotides: TGTGCCAGCAGTACTAGCGGGAGGAGGGTCAATGAGCAGTTCTTC.

This rearrangement joins TRBV28 to TRBJ2-2; D unclear. CDR3 length equals 14 residues. Trimming shortened V by 3 bases and J by 0 bases, and 5 bases separated the two germline ends. Germline V CDR1 and CDR2: MDHEN, SYDVKM. CDR3 nucleotide sequence: TGTGCCAGCAGTTTGCAGGCGAACACCGGGGAGCTGTTTTTT. Translated, it gives CASSLQANTGELFF.

This clone was observed a handful of times. This sequence joins TRBV7-9 and TRBJ1-2; the match to TRBD1 covers 7 bases. Germline V CDR1 and CDR2: SEHNR, FQNEAQ (reference sequence). Trimming removed 3 bases from V and 8 bases from J; junction bases left unmatched: 9. The CDR3 has 14 residues. CDR3 sequence reads: CASSFYRGEEGYTF. CDR3 nucleotide sequence: TGTGCCAGCAGCTTCTACAGGGGAGAGGAGGGCTACACCTTC.

This chain links TRBV5-4 with TRBJ2-7; 10 bases agree with TRBD1. The germline V gene has CDR1 SGHNT and CDR2 YYREEE (reference sequence). Trimming took 1 base from V and 9 from J; bases not matched to a gene: 7. The CDR3 sequence is 14 residues long. CDR3 loop: CASSLWDRGSRQYF. CDR3 DNA sequence: TGTGCCAGCAGCTTGTGGGACAGGGGATCTCGGCAGTACTTC.

This clone was seen repeatedly, ten times or more. The chain joins TRBV5-1 to TRBJ2-3, with D possibly being TRBD1 (6 bases). This CDR3 comprises 16 residues. V was pared by 4 bases and J by 0 bases, with 15 bases between. Germline V lookup: CDR1 SGHRS, CDR2 YFSETQ. CDR3 DNA: TGCGCCAGCAGCCTCGGACAGCCCAGTAGCACAGATACGCAGTATTTT. Translated, it gives CASSLGQPSSTDTQYF.

This chain joins TRBV11-1 and TRBJ2-6; D may be TRBD2 (6 bases). Trimming removed 7 bases at V and 0 bases at J, with 13 bases between. The CDR3 has 16 amino acids. Germline loops: CDR1 SGHAT, CDR2 FQDESV (reference sequence). CDR3 sequence reads: CASTAGGNSGANVLTF. For the CDR3, the DNA is TGTGCCAGCACCGCCGGCGGGAACTCTGGGGCCAACGTCCTGACTTTC. Looking up the rest from reference TRBV11-1 and TRBJ2-6 gives the full variable domain: EAEVAQSPRYKITEKSQAVAFWCDPISGHATLYWYRQILGQGPELLVQFQDESVVDDSQLPKDRFSAERLKGVDSTLKIQPAELGDSAMYLCASTAGGNSGANVLTFGAGSRLTVL.

The chain is built from TRBV18 and TRBJ1-1, with unresolved D. The CDR3 sequence is 15 residues long. CDR1 is KGHSH, CDR2 LQKENI, per germline. V was pared by 3 bases and J by 0 bases, with 11 bases between. The CDR3 coding sequence is TGTGCCAGCTCACCCCGGGAGCCGGTGAACACTGAAGCTTTCTTT. Translation gives CASSPREPVNTEAFF.

The chain has TRBV28 and TRBJ2-7, with TRBD2 matching 7 bases. J gave up 1 base and V 6 bases, and 9 bases lay outside the gene matches. The germline CDR1 and CDR2 sequences are MDHEN and SYDVKM. The CDR3 is 15 residues long. The CDR3 region has the DNA TGTGCCAGCAGCCGGACGGGGGGTGGGTCCTACGAGCAGTACTTC. Amino acid sequence: CASSRTGGGSYEQYF.

The rearrangement joins TRBV5-1 to TRBJ1-4; 7 bases match TRBD1. Germline V gives CDR1 SGHRS, CDR2 YFSETQ. Trimming took 2 bases from V and 5 from J; bases not matched to a gene: 9. The CDR3 extends over 16 amino acids. The DNA of the CDR3 is TGCGCCAGCAGCTTCATAGCGGGACAGAAGAATGAAAAACTGTTTTTT. Its protein is CASSFIAGQKNEKLFF. Variable domain in full (rest from reference TRBV5-1 and TRBJ1-4): KAGVTQTPRYLIKTRGQQVTLSCSPISGHRSVSWYQQTPGQGLQFLFEYFSETQRNKGNFPGRFSGRQFSNSRSEMNVSTLELGDSALYLCASSFIAGQKNEKLFFGSGTQLSVL.

The rearrangement links TRBV19 to TRBJ2-3; D is undetermined. V lost 3 bases to trimming and J lost 5 bases, with 3 bases between them. Germline V gene sequence: CDR1 LNHDA, CDR2 SQIVND (reference sequence). The CDR3 totals 11 residues. CDR3 DNA sequence: TGTGCCAGTAGTATTAGAGATACGCAGTATTTT. Protein: CASSIRDTQYF.

This clone has just one count. The chain employs TRBV5-6 and TRBJ2-1; weak D call: TRBD1 (5 bases). The CDR3 runs 14 residues. Deletions cut 0 bases from V and 7 bases from J, with 11 bases between. Germline V gene lookup returns CDR1 SGHDT and CDR2 YYEEEE. CDR3 loop: CASSLVLRGNEQFF. The DNA of the CDR3 is TGTGCCAGCAGCTTGGTATTAAGGGGAAATGAGCAGTTCTTC.

This clone was counted only a few times. The chain combines TRBV28 with TRBJ2-3; maybe TRBD1 (7 bases). CDR1 MDHEN and CDR2 SYDVKM come from the germline V gene. The V gene lost 3 bases and the J gene lost 7 bases, with 23 bases spanning the gap. There are 17 residues in the CDR3. CDR3 DNA sequence: TGTGCCAGCAGTTTGTGGGGACAGCGGAGGGAACGTAATACGCAGTATTTT. As protein: CASSLWGQRRERNTQYF.